The present T cell receptor (beta chain) was sequenced within a study of blood T cell repertoires in COVID-19. Study background: Samples came from the United States, Italy and Spain, spanning acute and convalescent COVID-19. Nucleic acid was either cDNA or gDNA, and it came from T cells, B-cell-depleted T cells, or PBMCs.

J gave up 0 bases and V 5 bases, and 14 bases lay outside the gene matches. Germline CDR1 is SEHNR and CDR2 is FQNEAQ (reference sequence). CDR3 size: 19 residues. Participants had their cohort set by participant-reported clinical history. Under the authors' procedure: Amplification of reference gene primers provided the estimated nucleated cell counts. TCRdb keeps only in-frame clones here, not all; method: immunoSEQ multiplex PCR. That table gives V, J and clone size, and the DNA gave D and trimming. The sample has under 500,000 clones, about 90% seen once; the top ten hold roughly 1.8%. V is TRBV7-9 and J is TRBJ2-3; 10 bases agree with TRBD2. This sequence originates from a woman younger than 35 with acute COVID-19. The sample consisted of PBMCs or T cells enriched from blood (not recorded which). The CDR3 DNA is TGTGCCAGCAGCCCACCTCCTGTTTTAGCGGGGGGAAGCACAGATACGCAGTATTTT. Translation gives CASSPPPVLAGGSTDTQYF.